The rows below give T cell receptor beta chains drawn from one sample of a study of CD8+ T cells in alopecia areata. Clones were sequenced by immunoSEQ multiplex PCR, and TCRdb holds only the in-frame ones, with some missing. Of 160,000 or so clones in the sample, 65% were seen once. The sample here was CD4+ T cells sorted from blood, taken at week 4, from a patient treated with tofacitinib. These receptors originate from a human donor with alopecia areata. The CDR3 runs from the conserved cysteine through the conserved F or W. The order of the fields is J gene, clone size, D gene, V gene, CDR3 protein, CDR3 DNA. A D gene is named only where the DNA matches it firmly. Some rows mark clone size as missing; the rest say once, few, many or name a class of expanded clone.

J gene: TRBJ1-5; clone size: .; D gene: .; V gene: TRBV6-1; CDR3 protein: CASSGADSNQPQHF; CDR3 DNA: TGTGCCAGCAGTGGAGCAGATAGCAATCAGCCCCAGCATTTT
J gene: TRBJ1-2; clone size: .; D gene: .; V gene: TRBV4-2; CDR3 protein: CASSQDAGPNYGYTF; CDR3 DNA: TGTGCCAGCAGCCAAGACGCGGGACCTAACTATGGCTACACCTTC
J gene: TRBJ1-2; clone size: few; D gene: .; V gene: TRBV29-1; CDR3 protein: CSVEEDIGSGYTF; CDR3 DNA: TGCAGCGTTGAAGAGGACATCGGGAGTGGCTACACCTTC
J gene: TRBJ2-7; clone size: .; D gene: TRBD1; V gene: TRBV2; CDR3 protein: CATSTGRRYEQYF; CDR3 DNA: TGTGCCACTTCGACAGGGCGTCGGTACGAGCAGTACTTC
J gene: TRBJ1-2; clone size: .; D gene: .; V gene: TRBV29-1; CDR3 protein: CSVGGLIYGYTF; CDR3 DNA: TGCAGCGTTGGGGGACTGATCTATGGCTACACCTTC
J gene: TRBJ2-7; clone size: .; D gene: .; V gene: TRBV7-9; CDR3 protein: CASSLARGSDEQYF; CDR3 DNA: TGTGCCAGCAGCTTAGCCAGGGGAAGCGACGAGCAGTACTTC
J gene: TRBJ2-3; clone size: .; D gene: .; V gene: TRBV6-1; CDR3 protein: CASSEAVPRGYADTQYF; CDR3 DNA: TGTGCCAGCAGTGAAGCTGTCCCTCGGGGGTACGCAGATACGCAGTATTTT
J gene: TRBJ1-2; clone size: .; D gene: .; V gene: TRBV29-1; CDR3 protein: CSVGRVGGYTF; CDR3 DNA: TGCAGCGTCGGACGGGTGGGTGGCTACACCTTC
J gene: TRBJ2-6; clone size: .; D gene: .; V gene: TRBV5-1; CDR3 protein: CATQSGSGANVLTF; CDR3 DNA: TGCGCCACCCAGTCGGGCTCTGGGGCCAACGTCCTGACTTTC
J gene: TRBJ1-5; clone size: once; D gene: .; V gene: TRBV27; CDR3 protein: CASSLTWTPNQPQHF; CDR3 DNA: TGTGCCAGCAGTTTAACATGGACCCCAAATCAGCCCCAGCATTTT
J gene: TRBJ2-2; clone size: .; D gene: .; V gene: TRBV7-7; CDR3 protein: CASSLPSGGSGELFF; CDR3 DNA: TGTGCTAGCAGCTTACCGAGTGGGGGTTCCGGGGAGCTGTTTTTT
J gene: TRBJ1-1; clone size: .; D gene: .; V gene: TRBV18; CDR3 protein: CASSQGNTEAFF; CDR3 DNA: TGTGCCAGCTCACAGGGGAACACTGAAGCTTTCTTT